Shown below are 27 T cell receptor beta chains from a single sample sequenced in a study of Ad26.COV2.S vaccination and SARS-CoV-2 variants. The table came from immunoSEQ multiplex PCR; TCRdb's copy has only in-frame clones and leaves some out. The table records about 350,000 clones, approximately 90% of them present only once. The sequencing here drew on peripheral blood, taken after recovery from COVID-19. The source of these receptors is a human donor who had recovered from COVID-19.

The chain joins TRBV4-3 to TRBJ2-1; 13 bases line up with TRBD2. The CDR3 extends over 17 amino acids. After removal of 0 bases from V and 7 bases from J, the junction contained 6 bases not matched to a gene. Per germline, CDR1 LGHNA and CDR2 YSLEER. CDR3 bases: TGCGCCAGCAGCCAAGATCGGCGGACTAGCGGGGGTAATGAGCAGTTCTTC. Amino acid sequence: CASSQDRRTSGGNEQFF.

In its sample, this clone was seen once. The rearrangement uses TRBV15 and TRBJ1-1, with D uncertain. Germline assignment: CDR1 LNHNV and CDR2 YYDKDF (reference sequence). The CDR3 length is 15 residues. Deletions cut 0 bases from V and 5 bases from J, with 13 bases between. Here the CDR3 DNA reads TGTGCCACCAGCAGAGATTTCGGGAAAGGGACTGAAGCTTTCTTT. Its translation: CATSRDFGKGTEAFF.

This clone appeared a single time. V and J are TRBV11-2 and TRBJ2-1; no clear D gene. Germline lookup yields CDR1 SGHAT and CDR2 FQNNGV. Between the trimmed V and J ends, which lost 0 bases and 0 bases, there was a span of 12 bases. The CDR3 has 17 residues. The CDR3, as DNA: TGTGCCAGCAGCTTAGATAAATGGTTGAGCTCCTACAATGAGCAGTTCTTC. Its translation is CASSLDKWLSSYNEQFF.

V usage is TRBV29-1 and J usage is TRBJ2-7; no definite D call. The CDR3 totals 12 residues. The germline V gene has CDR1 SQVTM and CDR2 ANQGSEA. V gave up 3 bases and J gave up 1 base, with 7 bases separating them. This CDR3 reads CSVELGSYEQYF. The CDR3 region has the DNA TGCAGCGTTGAGTTGGGTTCCTACGAGCAGTACTTC.

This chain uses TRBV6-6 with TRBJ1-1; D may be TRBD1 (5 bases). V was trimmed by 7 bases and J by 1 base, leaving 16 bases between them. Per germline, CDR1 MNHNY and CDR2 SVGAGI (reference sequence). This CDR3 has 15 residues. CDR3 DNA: TGTGCCAGCAACCCCCGGGGCGGGAAGAACACTGAAGCTTTCTTT. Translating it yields CASNPRGGKNTEAFF.

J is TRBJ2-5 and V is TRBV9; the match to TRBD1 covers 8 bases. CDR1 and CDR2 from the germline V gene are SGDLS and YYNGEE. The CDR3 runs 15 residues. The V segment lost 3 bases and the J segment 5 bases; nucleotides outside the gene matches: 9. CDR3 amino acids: CASSERTGRFETQYF. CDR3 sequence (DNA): TGTGCCAGCAGCGAGAGGACAGGGCGGTTCGAGACCCAGTACTTC.

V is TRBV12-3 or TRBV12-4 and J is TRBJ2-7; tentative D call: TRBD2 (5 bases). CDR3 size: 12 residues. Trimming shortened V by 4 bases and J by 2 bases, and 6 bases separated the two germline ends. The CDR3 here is CASSSGTYEQYF. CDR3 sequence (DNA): TGTGCCAGCAGTTCCGGGACCTACGAGCAGTACTTC.

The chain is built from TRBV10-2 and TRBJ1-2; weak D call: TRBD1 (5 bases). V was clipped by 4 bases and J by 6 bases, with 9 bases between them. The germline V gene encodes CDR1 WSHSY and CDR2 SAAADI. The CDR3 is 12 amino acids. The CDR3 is CASSAGGDGYTF. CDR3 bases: TGCGCCAGCAGTGCGGGGGGAGATGGCTACACCTTC.

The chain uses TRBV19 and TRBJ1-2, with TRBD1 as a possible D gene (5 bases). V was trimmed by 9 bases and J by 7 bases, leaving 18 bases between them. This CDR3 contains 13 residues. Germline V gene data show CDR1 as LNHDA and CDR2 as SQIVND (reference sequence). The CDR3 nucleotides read TGTGCCAGGACGGACACATCTAGTAGTGGCTACACCTTC. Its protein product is CARTDTSSSGYTF.

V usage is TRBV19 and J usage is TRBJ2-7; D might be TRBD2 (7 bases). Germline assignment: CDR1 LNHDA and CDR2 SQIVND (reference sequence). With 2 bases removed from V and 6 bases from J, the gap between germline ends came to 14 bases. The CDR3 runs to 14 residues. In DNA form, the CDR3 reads TGTGCCAGTAGTATAAGGGGGGGCCCGCTCGAGCAGTACTTC. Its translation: CASSIRGGPLEQYF.

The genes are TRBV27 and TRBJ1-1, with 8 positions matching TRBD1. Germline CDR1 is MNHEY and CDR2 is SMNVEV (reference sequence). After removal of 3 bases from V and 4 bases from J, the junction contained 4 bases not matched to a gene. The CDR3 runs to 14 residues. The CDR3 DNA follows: TGTGCCAGCAGTTTGACAGGGGTGGGCACTGAAGCTTTCTTT. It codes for CASSLTGVGTEAFF.

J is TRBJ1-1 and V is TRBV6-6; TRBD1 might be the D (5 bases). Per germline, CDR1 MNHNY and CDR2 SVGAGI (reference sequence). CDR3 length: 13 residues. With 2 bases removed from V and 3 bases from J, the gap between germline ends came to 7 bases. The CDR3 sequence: CASSYAGDTEAFF. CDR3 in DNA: TGTGCCAGCAGTTACGCGGGGGACACTGAAGCTTTCTTT.

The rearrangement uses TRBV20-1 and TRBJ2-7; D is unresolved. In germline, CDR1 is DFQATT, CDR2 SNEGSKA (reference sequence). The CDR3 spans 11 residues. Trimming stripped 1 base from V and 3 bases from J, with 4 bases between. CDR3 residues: CSARANYEQYF. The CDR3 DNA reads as TGCAGTGCTAGAGCCAACTACGAGCAGTACTTC.

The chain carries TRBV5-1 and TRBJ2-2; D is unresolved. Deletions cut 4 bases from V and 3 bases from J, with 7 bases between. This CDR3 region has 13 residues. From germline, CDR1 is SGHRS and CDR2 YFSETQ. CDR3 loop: CASSSEYTGELFF. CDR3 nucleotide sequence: TGCGCCAGCAGCAGCGAGTACACCGGGGAGCTGTTTTTT.

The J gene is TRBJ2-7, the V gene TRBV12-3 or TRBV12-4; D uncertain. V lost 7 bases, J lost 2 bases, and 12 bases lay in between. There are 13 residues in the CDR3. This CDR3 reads CASTIGLAYEQYF. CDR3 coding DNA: TGTGCCAGCACCATAGGGCTCGCCTACGAGCAGTACTTC.

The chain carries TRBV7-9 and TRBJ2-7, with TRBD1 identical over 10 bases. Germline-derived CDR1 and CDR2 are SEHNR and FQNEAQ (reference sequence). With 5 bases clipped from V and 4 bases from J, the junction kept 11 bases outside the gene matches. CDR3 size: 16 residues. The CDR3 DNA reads TGTGCCAGCAGCCCACCCGGGACAGGGGAACTATACGAGCAGTACTTC. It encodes CASSPPGTGELYEQYF.

CDR3 sequence reads: CASSFGRDHNEQFF. CDR3 coding DNA: TGTGCCAGCAGCTTCGGCCGGGACCACAATGAGCAGTTCTTC. This chain uses TRBV7-8 with TRBJ2-1; tentatively, D is TRBD1 or TRBD2 (5 bases each). The ends were cut back, 3 bases at V and 5 bases at J, with 11 bases in the middle. The germline V gene encodes CDR1 SGHVS and CDR2 FQNEAQ. The CDR3 spans 14 residues.

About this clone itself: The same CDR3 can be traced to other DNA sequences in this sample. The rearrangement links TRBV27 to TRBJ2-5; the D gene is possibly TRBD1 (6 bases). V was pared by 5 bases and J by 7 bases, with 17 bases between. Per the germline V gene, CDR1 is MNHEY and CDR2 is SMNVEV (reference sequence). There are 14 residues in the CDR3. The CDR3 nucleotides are TGTGCCAGCAGTGAAATGCAGGGGCCAGGGACCCAGTACTTC. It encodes CASSEMQGPGTQYF.

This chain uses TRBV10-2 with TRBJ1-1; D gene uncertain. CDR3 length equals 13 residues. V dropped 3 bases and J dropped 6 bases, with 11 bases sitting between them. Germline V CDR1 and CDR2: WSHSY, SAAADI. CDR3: CASSEIRVPEAFF. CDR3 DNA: TGCGCCAGCAGTGAAATCCGGGTCCCTGAAGCTTTCTTT.

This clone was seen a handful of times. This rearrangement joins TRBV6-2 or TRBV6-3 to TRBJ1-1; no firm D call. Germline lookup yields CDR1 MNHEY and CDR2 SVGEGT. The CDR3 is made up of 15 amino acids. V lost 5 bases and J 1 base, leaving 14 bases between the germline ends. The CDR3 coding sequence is TGTGCCAGCAGTCCCGATTCACCCGGGAACACTGAAGCTTTCTTT. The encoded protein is CASSPDSPGNTEAFF.

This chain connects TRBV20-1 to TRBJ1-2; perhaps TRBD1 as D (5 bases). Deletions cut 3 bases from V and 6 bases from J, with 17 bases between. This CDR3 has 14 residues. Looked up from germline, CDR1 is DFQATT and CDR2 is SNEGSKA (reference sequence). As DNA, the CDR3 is TGCAGTGCTAGTCGCTCGGGGACGCGAGATGGCTACACCTTC. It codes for CSASRSGTRDGYTF.

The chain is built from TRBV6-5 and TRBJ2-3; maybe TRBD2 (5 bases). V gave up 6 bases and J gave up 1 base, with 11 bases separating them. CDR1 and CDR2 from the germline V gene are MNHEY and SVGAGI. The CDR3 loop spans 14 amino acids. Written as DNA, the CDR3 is TGTGCCAGCAGCCTGGACTGGCGCACAGATACGCAGTATTTT. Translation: CASSLDWRTDTQYF.

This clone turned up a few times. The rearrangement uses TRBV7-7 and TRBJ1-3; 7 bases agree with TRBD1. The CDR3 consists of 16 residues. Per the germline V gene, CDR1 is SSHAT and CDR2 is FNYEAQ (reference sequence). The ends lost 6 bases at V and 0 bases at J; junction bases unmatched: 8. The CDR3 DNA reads TGTGCCAGCAGGATAAGACAGGGAAACTCTGGAAACACCATATATTTT. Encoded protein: CASRIRQGNSGNTIYF.

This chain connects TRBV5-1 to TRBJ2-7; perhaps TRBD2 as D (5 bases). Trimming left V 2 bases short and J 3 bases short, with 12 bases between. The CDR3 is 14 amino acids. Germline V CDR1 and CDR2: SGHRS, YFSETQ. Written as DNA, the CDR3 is TGCGCCAGCAGCTTTCGGGAAGGAATCTACGAGCAGTACTTC. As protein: CASSFREGIYEQYF.

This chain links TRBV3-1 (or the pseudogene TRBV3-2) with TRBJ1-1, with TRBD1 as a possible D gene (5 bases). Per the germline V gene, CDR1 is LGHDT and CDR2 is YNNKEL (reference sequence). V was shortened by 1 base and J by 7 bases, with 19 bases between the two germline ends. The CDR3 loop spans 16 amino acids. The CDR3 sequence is CASSQVSGRARDEAFF. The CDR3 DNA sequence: TGTGCCAGCAGCCAAGTCTCGGGCAGGGCGAGGGATGAAGCTTTCTTT.

Here the CDR3 reads CASSQDRGSNQPQHF. Written as DNA, the CDR3 is TGTGCCAGCAGTCAGGACAGGGGAAGCAATCAGCCCCAGCATTTT. This sequence joins TRBV2 and TRBJ1-5, with 9 bases matching TRBD1. V dropped 5 bases and J dropped 1; count of bases not matched to a gene: 3. Germline V gives CDR1 SNHLY, CDR2 FYNNEI. This CDR3 comprises 15 residues.

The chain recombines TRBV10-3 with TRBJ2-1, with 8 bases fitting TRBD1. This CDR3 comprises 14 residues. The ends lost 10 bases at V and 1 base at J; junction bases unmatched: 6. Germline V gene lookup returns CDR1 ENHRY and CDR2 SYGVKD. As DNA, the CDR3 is TGTGCCACCTCCGGACAGGGTTCCTACAATGAGCAGTTCTTC. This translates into CATSGQGSYNEQFF.